The clone carrying this T cell receptor (beta chain) showed up just a few times. The antigen is unknown. TCR beta libraries were built with iRepertoire HTBI primers and Arm-PCR of CDR3 regions. Original processing methods: The identification of 62 TRBV and 14 to 15 TRBJ segments was made across samples. From the multiplex PCR reads, TCRdb called clonotypes with MiXCR, one entry per CDR3 protein. The V and J calls and clone size are TCRdb's, not the authors'. The data show hundreds of thousands of distinct CDR3 sequences, with roughly 20% seen just once and approximately 8% held by the top ten. This sample is drawn from a study of regulatory T cells in long-lasting Graves disease. Background on the study: Those with persistent Graves' disease had received antithyroid drugs for over 5 years with positive TSH receptor antibodies. Findings and caveats of the study: TRBV28, TRBJ1-2 and TRBJ2-5 emerged as the favored segments in persistent disease.

Germline-derived CDR1 and CDR2 are SGHAT and FQDESV (reference sequence). V lost 4 bases to trimming and J lost 0 bases; unmatched junction nucleotides: 8. This CDR3 is 19 amino acids long. Stated time point: persistent/refractory GD, antithyroid drugs over 5 years with positive TRAb. Researchers made the TCR library from RNA that was extracted from PBMCs. Per American Thyroid Association guidelines, Graves' disease was diagnosed. The source material was peripheral blood mononuclear cells (PBMCs), sampled when the disease was refractory, from a patient treated with antithyroid drugs. The chain carries TRBV11-1 and TRBJ2-1, with 14 bases identical to TRBD2. The receptor was derived from a female donor with Graves disease. CDR3 DNA: TGTGCCAGCAGCTCAATGGGGACTAGCGGGAGAGACTCCTACAATGAGCAGTTCTTC. The encoded protein is CASSSMGTSGRDSYNEQFF.